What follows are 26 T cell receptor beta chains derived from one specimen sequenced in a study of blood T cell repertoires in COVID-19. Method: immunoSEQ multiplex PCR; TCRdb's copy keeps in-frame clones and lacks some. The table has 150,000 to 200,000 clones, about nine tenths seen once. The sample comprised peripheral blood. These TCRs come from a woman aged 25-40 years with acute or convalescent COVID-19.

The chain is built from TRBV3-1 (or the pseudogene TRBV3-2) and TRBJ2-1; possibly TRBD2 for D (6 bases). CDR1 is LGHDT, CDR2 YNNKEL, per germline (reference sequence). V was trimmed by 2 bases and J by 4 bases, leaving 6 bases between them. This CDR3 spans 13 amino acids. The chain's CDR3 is CASSQRGYNEQFF. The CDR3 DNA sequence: TGTGCCAGCAGCCAACGGGGGTACAATGAGCAGTTCTTC.

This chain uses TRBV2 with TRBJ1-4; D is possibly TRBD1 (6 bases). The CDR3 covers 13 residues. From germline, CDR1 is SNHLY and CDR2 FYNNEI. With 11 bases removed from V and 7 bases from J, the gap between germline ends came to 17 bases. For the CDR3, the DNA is TGTGCCGGAACGACAGGCTTGGGTGAAAAACTGTTTTTT. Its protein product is CAGTTGLGEKLFF.

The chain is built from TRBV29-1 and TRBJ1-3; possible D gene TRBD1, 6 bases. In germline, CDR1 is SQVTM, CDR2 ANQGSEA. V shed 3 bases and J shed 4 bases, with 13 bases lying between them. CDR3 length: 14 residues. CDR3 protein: CSVEGGAVGNTIYF. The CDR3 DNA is TGCAGCGTTGAGGGGGGGGCAGTCGGAAACACCATATATTTT. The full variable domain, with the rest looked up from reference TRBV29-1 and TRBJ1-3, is SAVISQKPSRDICQRGTSLTIQCQVDSQVTMMFWYRQQPGQSLTLIATANQGSEATYESGFVIDKFPISRPNLTFSTLTVSNMSPEDSSIYLCSVEGGAVGNTIYFGEGSWLTVV.

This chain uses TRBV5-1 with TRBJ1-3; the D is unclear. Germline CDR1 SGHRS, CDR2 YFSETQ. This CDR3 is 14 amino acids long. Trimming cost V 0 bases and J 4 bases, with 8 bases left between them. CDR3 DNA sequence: TGCGCCAGCAGCTTGGACGCACAGGGAAACACCATATATTTT. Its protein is CASSLDAQGNTIYF. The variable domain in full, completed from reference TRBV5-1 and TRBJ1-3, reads KAGVTQTPRYLIKTRGQQVTLSCSPISGHRSVSWYQQTPGQGLQFLFEYFSETQRNKGNFPGRFSGRQFSNSRSEMNVSTLELGDSALYLCASSLDAQGNTIYFGEGSWLTVV.

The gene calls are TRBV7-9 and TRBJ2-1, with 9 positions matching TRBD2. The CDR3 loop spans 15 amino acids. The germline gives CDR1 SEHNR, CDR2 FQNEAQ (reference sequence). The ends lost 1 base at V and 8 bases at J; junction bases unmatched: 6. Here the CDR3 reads CASSLGSGSIDEQFF. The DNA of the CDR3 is TGTGCCAGCAGCTTAGGTAGCGGGAGTATCGATGAGCAGTTCTTC.

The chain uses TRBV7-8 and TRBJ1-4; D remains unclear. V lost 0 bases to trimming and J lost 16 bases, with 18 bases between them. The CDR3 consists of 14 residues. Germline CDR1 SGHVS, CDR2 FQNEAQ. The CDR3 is CASSLAPTSGLTFF. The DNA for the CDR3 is TGTGCCAGCAGCTTAGCCCCGACCTCAGGTTTAACGTTTTTT.

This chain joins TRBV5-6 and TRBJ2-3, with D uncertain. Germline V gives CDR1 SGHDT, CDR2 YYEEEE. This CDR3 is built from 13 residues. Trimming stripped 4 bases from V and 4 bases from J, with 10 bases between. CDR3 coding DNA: TGTGCCAGCAGCCTGCGCGGTGCAGATACGCAGTATTTT. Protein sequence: CASSLRGADTQYF.

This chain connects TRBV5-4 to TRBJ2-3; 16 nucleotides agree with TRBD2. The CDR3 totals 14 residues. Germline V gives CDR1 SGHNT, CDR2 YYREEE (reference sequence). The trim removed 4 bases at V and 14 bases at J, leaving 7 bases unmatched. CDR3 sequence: CASSAGTSGRARYF. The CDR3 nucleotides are TGTGCCAGCAGCGCTGGGACTAGCGGGAGGGCCAGGTATTTT.

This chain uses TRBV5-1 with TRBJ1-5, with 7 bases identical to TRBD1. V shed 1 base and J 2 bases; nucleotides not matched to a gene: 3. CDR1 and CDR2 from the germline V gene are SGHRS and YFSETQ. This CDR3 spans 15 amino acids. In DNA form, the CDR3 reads TGCGCCAGCAGCTTGAGGACAGGTGGCAATCAGCCCCAGCATTTT. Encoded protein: CASSLRTGGNQPQHF.

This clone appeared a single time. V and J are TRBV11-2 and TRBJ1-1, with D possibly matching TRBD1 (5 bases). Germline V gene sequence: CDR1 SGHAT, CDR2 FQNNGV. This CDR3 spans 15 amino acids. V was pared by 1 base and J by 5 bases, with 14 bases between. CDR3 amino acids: CASSLVGPRVTEAFF. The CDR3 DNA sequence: TGTGCCAGCAGCTTAGTGGGGCCCCGCGTGACTGAAGCTTTCTTT.

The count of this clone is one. CDR3 in amino acids: CASSPTGFDEQYF. CDR3 sequence (DNA): TGTGCCAGCAGCCCCACAGGGTTCGACGAGCAGTACTTC. The rearrangement uses TRBV28 and TRBJ2-7; D is perhaps TRBD1 (6 bases). The germline gives CDR1 MDHEN, CDR2 SYDVKM. V was cut by 6 bases and J by 5 bases, with 14 bases left in between. This CDR3 is 13 amino acids long.

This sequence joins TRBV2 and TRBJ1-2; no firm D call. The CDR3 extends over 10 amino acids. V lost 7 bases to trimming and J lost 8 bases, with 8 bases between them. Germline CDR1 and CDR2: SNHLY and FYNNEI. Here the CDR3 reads CASKRGGYTF. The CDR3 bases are TGTGCCAGCAAACGCGGCGGCTACACCTTC.

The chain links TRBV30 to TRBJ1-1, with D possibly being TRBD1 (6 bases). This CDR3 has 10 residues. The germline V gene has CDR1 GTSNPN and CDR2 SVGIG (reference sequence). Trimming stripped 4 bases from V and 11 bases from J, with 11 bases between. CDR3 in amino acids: CAWKDGGAFF. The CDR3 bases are TGTGCCTGGAAGGATGGGGGCGCTTTCTTT.

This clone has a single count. The CDR3 loop is CASSLENLGTQYF. For the CDR3, the DNA is TGTGCCAGCAGCTTAGAAAACCTCGGTACGCAGTATTTT. V and J are TRBV11-2 and TRBJ2-3; D remains unclear. Germline lookup yields CDR1 SGHAT and CDR2 FQNNGV. The CDR3 spans 13 residues. The V and J ends lost 0 bases and 8 bases respectively, with 9 bases between them. Variable domain in full (rest from reference TRBV11-2 and TRBJ2-3): EAGVAQSPRYKIIEKRQSVAFWCNPISGHATLYWYQQILGQGPKLLIQFQNNGVVDDSQLPKDRFSAERLKGVDSTLKIQPAKLEDSAVYLCASSLENLGTQYFGPGTRLTVL.

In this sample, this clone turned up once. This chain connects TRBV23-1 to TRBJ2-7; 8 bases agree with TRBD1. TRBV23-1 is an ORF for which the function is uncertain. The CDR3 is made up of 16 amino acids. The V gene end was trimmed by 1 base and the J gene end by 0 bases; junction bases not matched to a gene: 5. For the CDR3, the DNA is TGCGCCAGCAGTCAATGCGAGGACAGGGTCTCCTACGAGCAGTACTTC. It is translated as CASSQCEDRVSYEQYF.

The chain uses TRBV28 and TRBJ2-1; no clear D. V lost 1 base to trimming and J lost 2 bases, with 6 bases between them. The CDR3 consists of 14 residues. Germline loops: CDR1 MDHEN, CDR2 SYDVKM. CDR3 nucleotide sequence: TGTGCCAGCAGTTTATTGGTAGCCTACAATGAGCAGTTCTTC. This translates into CASSLLVAYNEQFF.

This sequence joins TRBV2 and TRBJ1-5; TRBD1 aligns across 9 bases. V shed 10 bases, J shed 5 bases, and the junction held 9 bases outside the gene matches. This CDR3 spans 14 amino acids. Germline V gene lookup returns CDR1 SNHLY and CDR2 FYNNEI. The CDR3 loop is CATAKDRGDQPQHF. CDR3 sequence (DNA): TGTGCCACCGCTAAGGACAGGGGCGATCAGCCCCAGCATTTT. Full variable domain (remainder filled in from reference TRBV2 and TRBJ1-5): EPEVTQTPSHQVTQMGQEVILRCVPISNHLYFYWYRQILGQKVEFLVSFYNNEISEKSEIFDDQFSVERPDGSNFTLKIRSTKLEDSAMYFCATAKDRGDQPQHFGDGTRLSIL.

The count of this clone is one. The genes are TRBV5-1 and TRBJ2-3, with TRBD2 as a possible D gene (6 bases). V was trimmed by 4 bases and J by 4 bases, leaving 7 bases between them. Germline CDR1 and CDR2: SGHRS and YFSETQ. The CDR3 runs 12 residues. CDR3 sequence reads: CASSPGADTQYF. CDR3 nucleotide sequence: TGCGCCAGCAGCCCGGGGGCAGATACGCAGTATTTT.

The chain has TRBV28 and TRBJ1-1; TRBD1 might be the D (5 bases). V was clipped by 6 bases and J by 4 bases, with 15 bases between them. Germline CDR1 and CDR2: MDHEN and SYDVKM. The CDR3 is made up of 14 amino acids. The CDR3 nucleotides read TGTGCCAGCAGCTCCGCAGGGTCGGTCACTGAAGCTTTCTTT. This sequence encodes CASSSAGSVTEAFF.

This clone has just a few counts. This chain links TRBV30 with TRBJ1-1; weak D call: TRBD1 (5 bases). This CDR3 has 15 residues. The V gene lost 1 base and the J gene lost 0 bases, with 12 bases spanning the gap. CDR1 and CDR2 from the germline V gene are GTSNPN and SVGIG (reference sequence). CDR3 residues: CAWSAGGALNTEAFF. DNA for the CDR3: TGTGCCTGGAGTGCCGGCGGGGCCCTGAACACTGAAGCTTTCTTT.

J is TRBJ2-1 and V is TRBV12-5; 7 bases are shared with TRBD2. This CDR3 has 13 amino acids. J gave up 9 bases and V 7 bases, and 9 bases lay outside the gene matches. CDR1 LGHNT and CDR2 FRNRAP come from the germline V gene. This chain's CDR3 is CASATGGAGEQFF. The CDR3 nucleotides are TGTGCTAGTGCCACGGGGGGAGCTGGTGAGCAGTTCTTC.

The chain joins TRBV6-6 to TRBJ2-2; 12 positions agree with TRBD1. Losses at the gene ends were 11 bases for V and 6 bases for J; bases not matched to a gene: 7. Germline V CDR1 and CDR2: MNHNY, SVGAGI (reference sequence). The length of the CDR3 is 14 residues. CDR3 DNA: TGTGCCTGTAGCGGGACAGGGGGCCCCGGGGAGCTGTTTTTT. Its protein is CACSGTGGPGELFF.

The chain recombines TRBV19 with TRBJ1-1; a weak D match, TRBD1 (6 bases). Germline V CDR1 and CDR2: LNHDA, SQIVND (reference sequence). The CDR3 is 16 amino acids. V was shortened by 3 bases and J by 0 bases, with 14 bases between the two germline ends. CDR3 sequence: CASSMAGARVNTEAFF. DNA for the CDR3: TGTGCCAGTAGTATGGCGGGGGCGCGGGTGAACACTGAAGCTTTCTTT.

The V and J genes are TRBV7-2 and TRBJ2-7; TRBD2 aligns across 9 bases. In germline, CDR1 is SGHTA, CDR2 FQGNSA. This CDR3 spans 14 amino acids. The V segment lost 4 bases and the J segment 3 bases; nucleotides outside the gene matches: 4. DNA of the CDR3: TGTGCCAGCAGCTCTAGCGGGGTGTACTACGAGCAGTACTTC. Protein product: CASSSSGVYYEQYF.

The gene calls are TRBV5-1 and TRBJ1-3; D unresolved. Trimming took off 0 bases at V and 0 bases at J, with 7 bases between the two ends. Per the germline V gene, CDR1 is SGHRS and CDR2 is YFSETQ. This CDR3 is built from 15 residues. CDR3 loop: CASSLGPGSGNTIYF. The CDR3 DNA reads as TGCGCCAGCAGCTTGGGTCCGGGCTCTGGAAACACCATATATTTT.

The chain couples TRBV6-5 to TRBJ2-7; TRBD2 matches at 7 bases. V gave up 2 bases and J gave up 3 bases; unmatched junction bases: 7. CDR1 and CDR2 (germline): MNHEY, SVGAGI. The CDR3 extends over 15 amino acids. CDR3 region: CASSYQAGQIYEQYF. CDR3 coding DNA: TGTGCCAGCAGTTACCAAGCGGGGCAAATCTACGAGCAGTACTTC.